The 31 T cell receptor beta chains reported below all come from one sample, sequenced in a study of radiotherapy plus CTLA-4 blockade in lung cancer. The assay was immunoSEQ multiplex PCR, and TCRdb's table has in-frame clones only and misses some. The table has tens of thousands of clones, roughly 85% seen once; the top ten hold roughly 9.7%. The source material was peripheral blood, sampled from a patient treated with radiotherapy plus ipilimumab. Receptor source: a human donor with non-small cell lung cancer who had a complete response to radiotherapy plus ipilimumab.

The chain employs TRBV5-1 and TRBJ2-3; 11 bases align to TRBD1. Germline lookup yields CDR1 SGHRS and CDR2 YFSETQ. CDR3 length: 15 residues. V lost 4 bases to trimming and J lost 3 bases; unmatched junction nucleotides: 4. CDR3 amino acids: CASSGGQGVTDTQYF. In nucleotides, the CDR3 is TGCGCCAGCAGCGGGGGACAGGGGGTGACAGATACGCAGTATTTT.

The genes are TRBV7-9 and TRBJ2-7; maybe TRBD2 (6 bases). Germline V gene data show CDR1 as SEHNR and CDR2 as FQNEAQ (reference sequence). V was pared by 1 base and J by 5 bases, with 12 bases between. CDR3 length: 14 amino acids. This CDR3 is CASSLDRGSHEQYV. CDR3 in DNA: TGTGCCAGCAGCTTAGACCGGGGGAGCCACGAGCAGTACGTC.

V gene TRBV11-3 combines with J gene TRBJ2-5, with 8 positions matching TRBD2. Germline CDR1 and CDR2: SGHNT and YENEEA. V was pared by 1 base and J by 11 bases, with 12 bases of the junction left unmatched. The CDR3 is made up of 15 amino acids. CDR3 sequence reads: CASSLAGGPFNLQYF. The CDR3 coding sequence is TGTGCCAGCAGCTTAGCGGGGGGGCCATTTAACTTACAGTACTTC.

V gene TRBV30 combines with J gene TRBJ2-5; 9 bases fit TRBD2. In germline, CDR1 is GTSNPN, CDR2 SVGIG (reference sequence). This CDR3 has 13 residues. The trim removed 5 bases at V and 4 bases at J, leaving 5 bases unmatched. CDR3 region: CAWAGGVGETQYF. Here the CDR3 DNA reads TGTGCCTGGGCGGGAGGGGTAGGAGAGACCCAGTACTTC. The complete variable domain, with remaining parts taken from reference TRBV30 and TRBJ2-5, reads SQTIHQWPATLVQPVGSPLSLECTVEGTSNPNLYWYRQAAGRGLQLLFYSVGIGQISSEVPQNLSASRPQDRQFILSSKKLLLSDSGFYLCAWAGGVGETQYFGPGTRLLVL.

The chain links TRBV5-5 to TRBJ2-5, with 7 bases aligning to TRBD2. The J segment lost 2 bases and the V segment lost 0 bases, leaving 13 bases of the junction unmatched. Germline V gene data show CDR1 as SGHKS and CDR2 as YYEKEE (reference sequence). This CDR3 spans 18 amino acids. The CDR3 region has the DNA TGTGCCAGCAGCTTGGAATCGTCTAGGGGAGGGTTGCAAGAGACCCAGTACTTC. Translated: CASSLESSRGGLQETQYF.

CDR3 sequence: CASSDETSVSNEQFF. CDR3 sequence (DNA): TGTGCCAGCAGTGACGAGACTAGCGTGTCCAATGAGCAGTTCTTC. The rearrangement joins TRBV6-1 to TRBJ2-1, with 8 bases aligning to TRBD2. J gave up 6 bases and V 3 bases, and 7 bases lay outside the gene matches. The CDR3 loop spans 15 amino acids. Germline CDR1 reads MNHNS; CDR2 reads SASEGT.

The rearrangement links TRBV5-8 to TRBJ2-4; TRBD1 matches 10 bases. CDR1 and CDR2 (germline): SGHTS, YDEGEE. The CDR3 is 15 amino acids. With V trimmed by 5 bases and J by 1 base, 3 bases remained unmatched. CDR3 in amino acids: CASRRDRGAKNIQYF. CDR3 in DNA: TGTGCCAGCAGACGGGACAGGGGTGCCAAAAACATTCAGTACTTC. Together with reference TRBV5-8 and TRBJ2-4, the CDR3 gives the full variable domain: EAGVTQSPTHLIKTRGQQATLRCSPISGHTSVYWYQQALGLGLQFLLWYDEGEERNRGNFPPRFSGRQFPNYSSELNVNALELEDSALYLCASRRDRGAKNIQYFGAGTRLSVL.

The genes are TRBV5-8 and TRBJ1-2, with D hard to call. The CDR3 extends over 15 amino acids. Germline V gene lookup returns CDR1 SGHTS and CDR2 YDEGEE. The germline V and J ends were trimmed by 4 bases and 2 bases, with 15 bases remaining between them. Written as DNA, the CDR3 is TGTGCCAGCAGCAAGTTGATCTTGGCGAACTATGGCTACACCTTC. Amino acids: CASSKLILANYGYTF.

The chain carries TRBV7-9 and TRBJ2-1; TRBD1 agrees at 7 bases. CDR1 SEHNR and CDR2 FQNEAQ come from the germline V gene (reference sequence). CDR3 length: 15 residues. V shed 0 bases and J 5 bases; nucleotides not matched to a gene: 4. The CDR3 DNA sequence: TGTGCCAGCAGCTTAGCCGGGACAGTAGACAATGAGCAGTTCTTC. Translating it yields CASSLAGTVDNEQFF.

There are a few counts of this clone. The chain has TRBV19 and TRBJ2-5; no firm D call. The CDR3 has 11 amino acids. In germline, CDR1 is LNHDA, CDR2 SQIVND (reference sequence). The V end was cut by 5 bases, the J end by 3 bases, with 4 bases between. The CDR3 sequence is CASSQEETQYF. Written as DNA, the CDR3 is TGTGCCAGTAGTCAAGAAGAGACCCAGTACTTC.

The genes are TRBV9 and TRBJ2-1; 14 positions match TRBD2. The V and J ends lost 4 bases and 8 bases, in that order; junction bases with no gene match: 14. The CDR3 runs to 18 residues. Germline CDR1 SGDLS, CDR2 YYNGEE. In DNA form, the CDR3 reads TGTGCCAGCAGCCCTCCCCCGGGACTAGCGGGAGATGGCGATGAGCAGTTCTTC. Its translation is CASSPPPGLAGDGDEQFF.

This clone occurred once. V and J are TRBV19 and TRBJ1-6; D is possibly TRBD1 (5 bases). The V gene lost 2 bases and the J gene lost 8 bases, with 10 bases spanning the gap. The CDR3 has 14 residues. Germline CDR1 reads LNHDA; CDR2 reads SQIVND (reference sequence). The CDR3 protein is CASSIRGMYSPLHF. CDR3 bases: TGTGCCAGTAGTATAAGGGGAATGTATTCACCCCTCCACTTT.

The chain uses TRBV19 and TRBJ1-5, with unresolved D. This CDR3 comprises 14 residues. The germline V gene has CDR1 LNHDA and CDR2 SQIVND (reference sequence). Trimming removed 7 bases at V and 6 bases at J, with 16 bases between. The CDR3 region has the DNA TGTGCCAGTATGCCGGGATCCTCCCGTCAGCCCCAGCATTTT. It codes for CASMPGSSRQPQHF.

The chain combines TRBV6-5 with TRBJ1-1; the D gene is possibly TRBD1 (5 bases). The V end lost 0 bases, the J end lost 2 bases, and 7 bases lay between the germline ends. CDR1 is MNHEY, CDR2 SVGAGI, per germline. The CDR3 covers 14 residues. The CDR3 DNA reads TGTGCCAGCAGTTACTCCGGGGACAACACTGAAGCTTTCTTT. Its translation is CASSYSGDNTEAFF.

This CDR3 is CASSATSGSGANVLTF. The CDR3 coding sequence is TGTGCCAGCAGCGCCACCTCAGGTTCTGGGGCCAACGTCCTGACTTTC. The chain has TRBV9 and TRBJ2-6; D is undetermined. The V end was cut by 3 bases, the J end by 1 base, with 11 bases between. CDR3 length equals 16 residues. Germline CDR1 is SGDLS and CDR2 is YYNGEE.

Here the CDR3 reads CASSQGPRETQYF. The CDR3 DNA is TGCGCCAGCAGCCAAGGCCCACGGGAGACCCAGTACTTC. The V call is TRBV4-3, the J call TRBJ2-5; D gene uncertain. Germline V lookup: CDR1 LGHNA, CDR2 YSLEER. The V end was cut by 1 base, the J end by 5 bases, with 8 bases between. The CDR3 runs to 13 residues.

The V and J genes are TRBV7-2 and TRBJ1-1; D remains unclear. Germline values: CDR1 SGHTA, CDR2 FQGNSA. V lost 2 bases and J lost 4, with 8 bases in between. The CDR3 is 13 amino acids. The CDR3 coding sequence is TGTGCCAGCAGCTTAAGGGTTGGCACTGAAGCTTTCTTT. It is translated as CASSLRVGTEAFF.

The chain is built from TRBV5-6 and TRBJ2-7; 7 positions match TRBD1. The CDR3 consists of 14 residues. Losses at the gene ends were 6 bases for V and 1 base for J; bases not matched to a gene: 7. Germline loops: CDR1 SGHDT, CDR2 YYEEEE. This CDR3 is CASNNRGRSYEQYV. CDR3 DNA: TGTGCCAGCAACAACAGGGGACGTTCCTACGAGCAGTACGTC.

CDR3 amino acids: CASSPTGSYEQYF. The CDR3 DNA reads TGTGCCAGCAGCCCGACAGGATCCTACGAGCAGTACTTC. The chain recombines TRBV5-6 with TRBJ2-7, with D possibly TRBD1 on 6 matching bases. The CDR3 spans 13 residues. Trimming stripped 4 bases from V and 1 base from J, with 9 bases between. From germline, CDR1 is SGHDT and CDR2 YYEEEE. Complete variable domain (other parts from reference TRBV5-6 and TRBJ2-7): DAGVTQSPTHLIKTRGQQVTLRCSPKSGHDTVSWYQQALGQGPQFIFQYYEEEERQRGNFPDRFSGHQFPNYSSELNVNALLLGDSALYLCASSPTGSYEQYFGPGTRLTVT.

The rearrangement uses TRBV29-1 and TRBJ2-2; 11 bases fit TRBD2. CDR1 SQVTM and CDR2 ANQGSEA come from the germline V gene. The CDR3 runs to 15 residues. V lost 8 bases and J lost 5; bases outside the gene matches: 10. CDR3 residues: CSKLAGEVKTGELFF. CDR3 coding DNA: TGCAGCAAACTAGCGGGGGAGGTGAAGACCGGGGAGCTGTTTTTT.

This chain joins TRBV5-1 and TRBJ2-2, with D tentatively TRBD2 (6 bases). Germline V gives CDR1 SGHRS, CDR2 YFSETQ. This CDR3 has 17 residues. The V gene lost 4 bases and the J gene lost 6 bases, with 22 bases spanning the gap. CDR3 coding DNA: TGCGCCAGCAGCATTACCGGGCCCACCGCGGGGTCCGGGGAGCTGTTTTTT. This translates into CASSITGPTAGSGELFF.

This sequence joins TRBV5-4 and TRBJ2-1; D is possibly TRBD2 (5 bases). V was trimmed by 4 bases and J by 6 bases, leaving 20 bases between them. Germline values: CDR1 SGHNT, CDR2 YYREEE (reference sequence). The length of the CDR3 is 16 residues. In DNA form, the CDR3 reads TGTGCCAGCAGCATGGTACCCCCGGGAAGATTCAATGAGCAGTTCTTC. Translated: CASSMVPPGRFNEQFF.

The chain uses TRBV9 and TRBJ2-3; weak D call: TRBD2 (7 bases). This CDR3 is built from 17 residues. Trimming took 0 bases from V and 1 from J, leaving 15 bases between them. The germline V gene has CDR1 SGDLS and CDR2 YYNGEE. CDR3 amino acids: CASSVAWGGQGTDTQYF. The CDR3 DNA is TGTGCCAGCAGCGTAGCGTGGGGGGGCCAGGGCACAGATACGCAGTATTTT.

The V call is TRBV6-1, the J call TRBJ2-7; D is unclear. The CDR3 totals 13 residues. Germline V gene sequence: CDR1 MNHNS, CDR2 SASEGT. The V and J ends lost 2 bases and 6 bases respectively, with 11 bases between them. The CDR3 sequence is CASSELGFREQYV. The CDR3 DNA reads TGTGCCAGCAGTGAATTGGGGTTTCGCGAGCAGTACGTC.

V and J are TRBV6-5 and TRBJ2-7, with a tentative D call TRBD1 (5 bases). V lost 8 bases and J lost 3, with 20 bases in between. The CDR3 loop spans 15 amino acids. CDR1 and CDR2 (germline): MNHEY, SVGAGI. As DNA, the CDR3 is TGTGCCAGCTCCTCCCCCAGGGCCACCCACTACGAGCAGTACTTC. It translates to CASSSPRATHYEQYF.

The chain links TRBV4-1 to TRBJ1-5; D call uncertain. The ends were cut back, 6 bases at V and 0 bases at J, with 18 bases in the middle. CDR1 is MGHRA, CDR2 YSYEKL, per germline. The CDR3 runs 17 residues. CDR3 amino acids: CASSQLPPGYSNQPQHF. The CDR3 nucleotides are TGCGCCAGCAGTCAACTACCTCCTGGATATAGCAATCAGCCCCAGCATTTT.

CDR3 loop: CAWSMGVGEIFGNTIYF. The CDR3 DNA is TGTGCCTGGAGTATGGGGGTCGGAGAAATATTTGGAAACACCATATATTTT. The chain combines TRBV30 with TRBJ1-3; D perhaps matches TRBD1 (5 bases). Trimming left V 2 bases short and J 3 bases short, with 20 bases between. The length of the CDR3 is 17 residues. Germline assignment: CDR1 GTSNPN and CDR2 SVGIG (reference sequence).

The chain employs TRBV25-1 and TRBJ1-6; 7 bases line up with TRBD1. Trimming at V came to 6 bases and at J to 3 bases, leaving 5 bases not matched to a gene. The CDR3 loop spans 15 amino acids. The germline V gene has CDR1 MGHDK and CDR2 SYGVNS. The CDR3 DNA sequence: TGTGCCAGCAGGAAAGGACAGGTCTATAATTCACCCCTCCACTTT. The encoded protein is CASRKGQVYNSPLHF.

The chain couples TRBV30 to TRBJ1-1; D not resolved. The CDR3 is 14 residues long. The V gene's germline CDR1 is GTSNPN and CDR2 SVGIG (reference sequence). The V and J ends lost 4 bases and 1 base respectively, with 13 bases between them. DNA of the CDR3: TGTGCCTGGATCAGGAGGGAGGCGAACACTGAAGCTTTCTTT. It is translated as CAWIRREANTEAFF.

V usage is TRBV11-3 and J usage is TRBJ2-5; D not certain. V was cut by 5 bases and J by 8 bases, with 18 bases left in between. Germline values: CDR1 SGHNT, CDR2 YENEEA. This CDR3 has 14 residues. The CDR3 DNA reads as TGTGCCAGCAGCCCCCGAGTAGGGAAATATACCCAGTACTTC. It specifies CASSPRVGKYTQYF. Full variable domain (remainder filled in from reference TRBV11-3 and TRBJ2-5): EAGVVQSPRYKIIEKKQPVAFWCNPISGHNTLYWYLQNLGQGPELLIRYENEEAVDDSQLPKDRFSAERLKGVDSTLKIQPAELGDSAVYLCASSPRVGKYTQYFGPGTRLLVL.

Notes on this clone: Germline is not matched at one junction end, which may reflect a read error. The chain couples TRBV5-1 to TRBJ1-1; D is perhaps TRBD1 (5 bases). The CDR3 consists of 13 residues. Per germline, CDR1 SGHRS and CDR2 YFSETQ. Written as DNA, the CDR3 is TGCGCCCGCAGCGGGTGGGGGGGAACTGAAGCTTTCTTT. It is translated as CARSGWGGTEAFF.